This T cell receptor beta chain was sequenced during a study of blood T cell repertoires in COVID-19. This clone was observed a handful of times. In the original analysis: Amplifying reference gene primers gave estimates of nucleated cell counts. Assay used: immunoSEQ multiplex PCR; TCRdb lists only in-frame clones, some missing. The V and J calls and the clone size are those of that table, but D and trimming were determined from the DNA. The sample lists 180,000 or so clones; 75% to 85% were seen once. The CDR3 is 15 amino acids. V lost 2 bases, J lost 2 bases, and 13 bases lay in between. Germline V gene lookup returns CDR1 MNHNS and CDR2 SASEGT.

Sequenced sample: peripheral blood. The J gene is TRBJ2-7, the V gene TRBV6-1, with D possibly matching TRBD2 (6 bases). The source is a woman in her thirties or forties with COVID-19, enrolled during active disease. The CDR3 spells CASSESLRGPYEQYF. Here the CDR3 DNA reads TGTGCCAGCAGTGAATCTCTGCGGGGTCCCTACGAGCAGTACTTC.